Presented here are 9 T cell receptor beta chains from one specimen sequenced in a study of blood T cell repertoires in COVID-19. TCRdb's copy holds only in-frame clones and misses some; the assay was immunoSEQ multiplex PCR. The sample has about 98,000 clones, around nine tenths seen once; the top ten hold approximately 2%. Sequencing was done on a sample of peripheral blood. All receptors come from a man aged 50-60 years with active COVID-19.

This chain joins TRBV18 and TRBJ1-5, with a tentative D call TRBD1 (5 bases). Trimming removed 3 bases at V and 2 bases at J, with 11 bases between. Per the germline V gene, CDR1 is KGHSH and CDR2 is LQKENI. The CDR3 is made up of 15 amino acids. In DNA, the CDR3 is TGTGCCAGCTCACCTCCCACGGGGGGCAATCAGCCCCAGCATTTT. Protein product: CASSPPTGGNQPQHF.

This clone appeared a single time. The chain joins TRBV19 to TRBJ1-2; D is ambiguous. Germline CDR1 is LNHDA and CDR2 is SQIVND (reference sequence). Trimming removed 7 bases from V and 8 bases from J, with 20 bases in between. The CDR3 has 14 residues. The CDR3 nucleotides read TGTGCCAGTAAACGAAGTGCAGGCACTGGGGGCTACACCTTC. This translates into CASKRSAGTGGYTF.

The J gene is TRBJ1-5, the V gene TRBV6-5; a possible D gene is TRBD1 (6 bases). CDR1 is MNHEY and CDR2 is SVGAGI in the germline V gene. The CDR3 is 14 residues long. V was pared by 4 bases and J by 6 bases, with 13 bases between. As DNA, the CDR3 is TGTGCCAGCAGTTCACAGGGTGTGGGTCAGCCCCAGCATTTT. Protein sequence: CASSSQGVGQPQHF.

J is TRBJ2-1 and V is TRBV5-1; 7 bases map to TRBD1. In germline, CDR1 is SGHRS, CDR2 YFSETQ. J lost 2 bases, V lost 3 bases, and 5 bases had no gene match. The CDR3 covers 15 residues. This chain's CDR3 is CASSSTTGTYNEQFF. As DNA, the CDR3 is TGCGCCAGCAGCTCCACGACAGGGACCTACAATGAGCAGTTCTTC.

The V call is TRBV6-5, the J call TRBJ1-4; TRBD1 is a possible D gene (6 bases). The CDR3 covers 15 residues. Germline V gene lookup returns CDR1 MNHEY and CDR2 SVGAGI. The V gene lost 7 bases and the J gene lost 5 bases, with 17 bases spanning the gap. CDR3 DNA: TGTGCCAGCACTCCCCCCGGCAGGGGAAATGAAAAACTGTTTTTT. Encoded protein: CASTPPGRGNEKLFF.

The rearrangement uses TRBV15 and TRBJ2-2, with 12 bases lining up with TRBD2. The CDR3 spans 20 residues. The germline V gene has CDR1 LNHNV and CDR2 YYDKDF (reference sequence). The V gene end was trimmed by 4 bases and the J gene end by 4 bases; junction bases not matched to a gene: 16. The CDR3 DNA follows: TGTGCCACCAGCAAACCTGTAATGACTAGCGGGGGATTATTCACCGGGGAGCTGTTTTTT. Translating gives CATSKPVMTSGGLFTGELFF. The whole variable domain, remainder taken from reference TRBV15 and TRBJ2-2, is DAMVIQNPRYQVTQFGKPVTLSCSQTLNHNVMYWYQQKSSQAPKLLFHYYDKDFNNEADTPDNFQSRRPNTSFCFLDIRSPGLGDTAMYLCATSKPVMTSGGLFTGELFFGEGSRLTVL.

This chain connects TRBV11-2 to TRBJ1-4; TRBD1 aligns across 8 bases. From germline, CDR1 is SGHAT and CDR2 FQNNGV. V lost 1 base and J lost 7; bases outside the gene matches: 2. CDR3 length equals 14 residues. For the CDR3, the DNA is TGTGCCAGCAGCTTAGGGGGACAGGTTGAAAAACTGTTTTTT. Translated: CASSLGGQVEKLFF. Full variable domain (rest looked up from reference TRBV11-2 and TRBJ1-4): EAGVAQSPRYKIIEKRQSVAFWCNPISGHATLYWYQQILGQGPKLLIQFQNNGVVDDSQLPKDRFSAERLKGVDSTLKIQPAKLEDSAVYLCASSLGGQVEKLFFGSGTQLSVL.

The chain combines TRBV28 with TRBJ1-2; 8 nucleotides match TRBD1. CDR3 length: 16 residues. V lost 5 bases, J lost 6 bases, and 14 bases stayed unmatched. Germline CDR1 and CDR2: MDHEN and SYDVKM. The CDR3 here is CASSLSPGQGGDGYTF. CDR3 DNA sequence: TGTGCCAGCAGTCTATCCCCAGGACAGGGTGGGGATGGCTACACCTTC.

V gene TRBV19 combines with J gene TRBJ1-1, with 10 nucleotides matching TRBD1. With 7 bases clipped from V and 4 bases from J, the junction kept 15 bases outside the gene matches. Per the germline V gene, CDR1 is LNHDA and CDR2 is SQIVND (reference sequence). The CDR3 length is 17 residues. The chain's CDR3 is CASTAGTGVRRGTEAFF. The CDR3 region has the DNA TGTGCCAGTACCGCCGGGACAGGGGTGCGGAGGGGCACTGAAGCTTTCTTT.